The 16 T cell receptor beta chains listed next were all sequenced from one sample in a study of PD-1 blockade in classical Hodgkin lymphoma. The protocol was immunoSEQ multiplex PCR, while the TCRdb copy is restricted to in-frame clones and leaves out a portion. The repertoire holds about 40,000 clones, about nine tenths seen once, with about 9% in the top ten. Every single patient, without exception, relapsed after autologous stem cell transplantation, and brentuximab vedotin exposure varied. The sequencing here drew on peripheral blood mononuclear cells (PBMCs), taken at baseline. Every receptor here comes from a human donor with classical Hodgkin lymphoma.

The chain employs TRBV7-9 and TRBJ2-5, with TRBD2 matching over 7 bases. With V trimmed by 5 bases and J by 1 base, 7 bases remained unmatched. CDR3 length: 15 amino acids. Germline V CDR1 and CDR2: SEHNR, FQNEAQ (reference sequence). The CDR3 coding sequence is TGTGCCAGCAGCCTGGGGGGAGGGGTCCAAGAGACCCAGTACTTC. It encodes CASSLGGGVQETQYF.

This clone was seen only a few times. Relative to the germline gene, one junction end is altered; a read error may explain this. The chain carries TRBV7-2 and TRBJ1-2, with D hard to call. The CDR3 is 8 residues long. CDR1 and CDR2 from the germline V gene are SGHTA and FQGNSA. The CDR3 reads CASSLSYF. Here the CDR3 DNA reads TGTGCCAGCAGCTTAAGCTACTTC.

DNA of the CDR3: TGCGCCAGCAGCCCAGGGGGGCTCAATCAGCCCCAGCATTTT. This translates into CASSPGGLNQPQHF. V gene TRBV5-1 combines with J gene TRBJ1-5; 7 positions match TRBD1. V trimming: 4 bases; J trimming: 3 bases; junction bases outside the gene matches: 4. The CDR3 has 14 residues. Germline CDR1 SGHRS, CDR2 YFSETQ.

The rearrangement joins TRBV25-1 to TRBJ2-7; D gene unclear. With 1 base removed from V and 4 bases from J, the gap between germline ends came to 11 bases. The CDR3 sequence is 14 residues long. Germline loops: CDR1 MGHDK, CDR2 SYGVNS. The CDR3 DNA is TGTGCCAGCAGTGAATCTCGGTTGGGGTACGAGCAGTACTTC. It encodes CASSESRLGYEQYF.

The chain joins TRBV29-1 to TRBJ2-7; 10 bases are shared with TRBD1. From germline, CDR1 is SQVTM and CDR2 ANQGSEA. V was clipped by 7 bases and J by 2 bases; unmatched bases: 8. The CDR3 has 14 residues. The CDR3 loop is CSAIPGQGTYEQYF. The CDR3 nucleotides read TGCAGCGCTATACCGGGACAGGGGACCTACGAGCAGTACTTC.

The V and J genes are TRBV5-1 and TRBJ2-5, with D uncertain. The germline V gene encodes CDR1 SGHRS and CDR2 YFSETQ. The CDR3 spans 15 residues. V dropped 2 bases and J dropped 4 bases, with 15 bases sitting between them. CDR3 residues: CASSFEPAAGETQYF. CDR3 DNA sequence: TGCGCCAGCAGCTTCGAACCCGCGGCAGGAGAGACCCAGTACTTC.

The gene calls are TRBV18 and TRBJ2-1; 7 bases line up with TRBD1. Germline CDR1 and CDR2: KGHSH and LQKENI. The CDR3 covers 15 residues. The V gene end was trimmed by 2 bases and the J gene end by 5 bases; junction bases not matched to a gene: 6. CDR3 nucleotides: TGTGCCAGCTCACCAGGGCAGGGGGACGACAATGAGCAGTTCTTC. It specifies CASSPGQGDDNEQFF.

The J gene is TRBJ1-1, the V gene TRBV27, with 7 bases fitting TRBD1. Per germline, CDR1 MNHEY and CDR2 SMNVEV (reference sequence). This CDR3 spans 16 amino acids. V lost 3 bases, J lost 4 bases, and 11 bases stayed unmatched. CDR3 in amino acids: CASSFSGYRGPTEAFF. The CDR3 nucleotides are TGTGCCAGCAGTTTCTCTGGCTACAGGGGACCCACTGAAGCTTTCTTT.

The chain uses TRBV6-5 and TRBJ2-7, with TRBD1 matching 7 bases. V was pared by 5 bases and J by 2 bases, with 6 bases of the junction left unmatched. The CDR3 spans 14 residues. Germline V gene data show CDR1 as MNHEY and CDR2 as SVGAGI. The DNA of the CDR3 is TGTGCCAGCAGTCGACGACAGGGAGCCTACGAGCAGTACTTC. Translation gives CASSRRQGAYEQYF.

CDR3 sequence reads: CASSPRVSSYNSPLHF. CDR3 nucleotide sequence: TGTGCCAGCAGCCCCAGGGTGAGCTCCTATAATTCACCCCTCCACTTT. The chain is built from TRBV9 and TRBJ1-6, with D tentatively TRBD1 (5 bases). V was cut by 4 bases and J by 0 bases, with 11 bases left in between. This CDR3 comprises 16 residues. Looked up from germline, CDR1 is SGDLS and CDR2 is YYNGEE.

This clone was detected once. The gene calls are TRBV6-6 and TRBJ1-5, with D tentatively TRBD1 (6 bases). V lost 8 bases and J lost 2, with 10 bases in between. CDR1 and CDR2 from the germline V gene are MNHNY and SVGAGI (reference sequence). The CDR3 is made up of 13 amino acids. The CDR3 here is CASGHRGNQPQHF. CDR3 bases: TGTGCCAGCGGACACAGGGGCAATCAGCCCCAGCATTTT.

This clone showed up just once. This chain connects TRBV6-5 to TRBJ2-7; D unresolved. The CDR3 length is 14 residues. Germline V gene data show CDR1 as MNHEY and CDR2 as SVGAGI. Trimming left V 0 bases short and J 6 bases short, with 12 bases between. CDR3 region: CASSYSMSSTEQYF. The CDR3 DNA is TGTGCCAGCAGTTACTCTATGTCTTCTACCGAGCAGTACTTC.

The V and J genes are TRBV28 and TRBJ1-5; D is perhaps TRBD1 (6 bases). This CDR3 region has 15 residues. Trimming cost V 3 bases and J 6 bases, with 15 bases left between them. Germline CDR1 reads MDHEN; CDR2 reads SYDVKM. CDR3 bases: TGTGCCAGCAGTTTGGGCAGGGGAAGTGGTCAGCCCCAGCATTTT. Its translation is CASSLGRGSGQPQHF.

This clone has a single count. V is TRBV7-8 and J is TRBJ1-2, with a weak D call TRBD1 (6 bases). With 3 bases removed from V and 4 bases from J, the gap between germline ends came to 9 bases. Per germline, CDR1 SGHVS and CDR2 FQNEAQ. The CDR3 has 13 residues. The CDR3 region has the DNA TGTGCCAGCAGCTTGGAGGGGGGCTATGGCTACACCTTC. This sequence encodes CASSLEGGYGYTF.

The chain recombines TRBV18 with TRBJ2-7; TRBD1 agrees at 7 bases. This CDR3 is 16 amino acids long. Germline CDR1 is KGHSH and CDR2 is LQKENI. V was pared by 3 bases and J by 3 bases, with 11 bases of the junction left unmatched. The CDR3: CASSPQGSQGSYEQYF. CDR3 coding DNA: TGTGCCAGCTCACCGCAGGGCTCACAGGGGAGCTACGAGCAGTACTTC.

The genes are TRBV28 and TRBJ1-2; D is unresolved. V lost 6 bases to trimming and J lost 1 base, with 12 bases between them. This CDR3 region has 14 residues. CDR1 and CDR2 from the germline V gene are MDHEN and SYDVKM. The CDR3 spells CASRRPFINYGYTF. In DNA, the CDR3 is TGTGCCAGCAGACGCCCCTTTATTAACTATGGCTACACCTTC.